This TCR beta chain originates from a study of blood T cells in healthy people across ages. In germline, CDR1 is SEHNR, CDR2 FQNEAQ (reference sequence). The junction had 5 bases not matched to a gene; V was cut back by 0 bases and J by 4 bases. The CDR3 contains 15 residues. Primed by a sample-barcoded 5' primer and a J-beta primer mix, a second PCR proceeded for about 7 to 11 cycles. MiXCR, applied by TCRdb to the 5' RACE reads, yields one record per CDR3 protein. Of more than 1,000,000 distinct CDR3 sequences listed, 20% to 25% are singletons. General study points: TCR beta diversity, measured per million T cells, fell in a roughly linear way with age.

Comments on this clonotype: Its target is not known.

The same sample was also used in a study of T cells of mothers and their children.

The specimen sequenced was blood. The V gene is TRBV7-9, the J gene TRBJ2-7, with 8 bases that match TRBD2. The origin of this receptor is a girl under 10 years old in good health. The CDR3 spells CASSLARGVEYEQYF. CDR3 sequence (DNA): TGTGCCAGCAGCTTAGCGCGGGGGGTCGAGTACGAGCAGTACTTC.